Below are 28 T cell receptor beta chains sequenced from a single sample in a study of human T cells and chemical hapten exposure. TCRdb itself ran the RACE reads through MiXCR, one entry per CDR3 protein. The sample includes some 42,000 distinct CDR3 sequences, 8.5% to 10% seen only once; the top ten take approximately 15%. Regarding time point: patch test 2, 6 weeks after DPC sensitization. Treatment denoted: therapeutic diphenylcyclopropenone sensitization with weekly scalp DPC. The specimen comprised whole blood, sampled in connection with sensitization to the hapten diphenylcyclopropenone (DPC). The source is a woman in her forties with alopecia areata. Some clones in this sample may be carry-over from other donors' samples.

This clonotype was recorded many times. This sequence joins TRBV11-2 and TRBJ2-6, with a weak D call TRBD1 (5 bases). The CDR3 sequence is 21 residues long. Trimming shortened V by 0 bases and J by 5 bases, and 26 bases separated the two germline ends. Germline-derived CDR1 and CDR2 are SGHAT and FQNNGV. The CDR3 protein is CASSLDPPLGRVRFRANVLTF. In DNA, the CDR3 is TGTGCCAGCAGCTTAGATCCCCCCTTGGGCAGGGTTAGGTTTAGGGCCAACGTCCTGACTTTC. The full variable domain, in which reference TRBV11-2 and TRBJ2-6 provide the parts outside the CDR3, is EAGVAQSPRYKIIEKRQSVAFWCNPISGHATLYWYQQILGQGPKLLIQFQNNGVVDDSQLPKDRFSAERLKGVDSTLKIQPAKLEDSAVYLCASSLDPPLGRVRFRANVLTFGAGSRLTVL.

This chain connects TRBV6-6 to TRBJ1-2; tentatively, D is TRBD1 (6 bases). Germline V gene lookup returns CDR1 MNHNY and CDR2 SVGAGI (reference sequence). V lost 7 bases and J 4 bases, leaving 13 bases between the germline ends. The length of the CDR3 is 13 residues. The CDR3 sequence is CASIPDRLYGYTF. CDR3 in DNA: TGTGCCAGCATCCCGGACAGACTCTATGGCTACACCTTC.

This clonotype has a count of ten or more. This chain joins TRBV7-9 and TRBJ1-5, with D possibly TRBD1 on 6 matching bases. The CDR3 loop spans 19 amino acids. Germline CDR1 reads SEHNR; CDR2 reads FQNEAQ (reference sequence). V lost 0 bases and J 2 bases, leaving 20 bases between the germline ends. CDR3 coding DNA: TGTGCCAGCAGCTTAGCTGACTGGGGGGCGGGGATGGGCAATCAGCCCCAGCATTTT. Protein product: CASSLADWGAGMGNQPQHF.

This clonotype was seen a few times. The chain couples TRBV7-7 to TRBJ2-5; D may be TRBD1 or TRBD2 (5 bases each). V was shortened by 5 bases and J by 7 bases, with 14 bases between the two germline ends. CDR3 length: 13 amino acids. Per the germline V gene, CDR1 is SSHAT and CDR2 is FNYEAQ (reference sequence). The CDR3 DNA reads as TGTGCCAGCAGCCCACAGGAGGCGGGGACCCAGTACTTC. It specifies CASSPQEAGTQYF.

There are a few counts of this clonotype. The rearrangement uses TRBV5-5 and TRBJ2-3; TRBD1 is a possible D gene (5 bases). The CDR3 runs to 13 residues. Trimming left V 2 bases short and J 5 bases short, with 9 bases between. CDR1 is SGHKS, CDR2 YYEKEE, per germline (reference sequence). The CDR3 region is CASSFERGDTQYF. The CDR3 region has the DNA TGTGCCAGCAGCTTCGAAAGGGGAGATACGCAGTATTTT.

There are many counts of this clonotype. The chain recombines TRBV7-3 with TRBJ2-3; 8 nucleotides agree with TRBD2. The CDR3 covers 15 residues. Per the germline V gene, CDR1 is SGHTA and CDR2 is FQGTGA. Losses at the gene ends were 4 bases for V and 0 bases for J; bases not matched to a gene: 3. This CDR3 reads CASSSRGDSTDTQYF. CDR3 sequence (DNA): TGTGCCAGCAGCTCGCGGGGGGACAGCACAGATACGCAGTATTTT.

V gene TRBV4-1 combines with J gene TRBJ1-6; weak D call: TRBD1 (6 bases). The CDR3 length is 17 residues. The V and J ends lost 5 bases and 5 bases respectively, with 19 bases between them. The V gene's germline CDR1 is MGHRA and CDR2 YSYEKL. Here the CDR3 reads CASSSPPGGRNNSPLHF. CDR3 bases: TGCGCCAGCAGCTCCCCTCCGGGGGGCCGAAATAATTCACCCCTCCACTTT.

The chain carries TRBV12-3 or TRBV12-4 and TRBJ2-7; D is tentatively TRBD1 or TRBD2 (6 bases each). Trimming shortened V by 1 base and J by 2 bases, and 12 bases separated the two germline ends. This CDR3 has 15 residues. This CDR3 reads CASSLVPGEAYEQYF. The CDR3 DNA is TGTGCCAGCAGTTTAGTCCCAGGGGAGGCCTACGAGCAGTACTTC.

This clonotype was picked up many times. The CDR3 loop reads CASGFSGNTIYF. Here the CDR3 DNA reads TGTGCTAGTGGTTTCTCTGGAAACACCATATATTTT. The chain joins TRBV12-5 to TRBJ1-3, with D hard to call. This CDR3 is built from 12 residues. Trimming pared 3 bases from V and 0 bases from J, leaving 0 bases between. Germline CDR1 reads LGHNT; CDR2 reads FRNRAP.

This clonotype was recorded many times. The gene calls are TRBV20-1 and TRBJ1-5; D gene uncertain. CDR3 length equals 15 residues. V was pared by 5 bases and J by 4 bases, with 18 bases between. Germline loops: CDR1 DFQATT, CDR2 SNEGSKA (reference sequence). The CDR3 sequence is CSADQSPGRNQPQHF. The CDR3 DNA is TGCAGTGCTGACCAAAGCCCCGGGCGGAATCAGCCCCAGCATTTT.

This clonotype was picked up a small number of times. V usage is TRBV9 and J usage is TRBJ2-7; D might be TRBD1 or TRBD2, each matching 6 bases. Deletions cut 4 bases from V and 2 bases from J, with 10 bases between. The CDR3 loop spans 13 amino acids. Germline V CDR1 and CDR2: SGDLS, YYNGEE. The DNA of the CDR3 is TGTGCCAGCAGCCGCGGGACAACCTACGAGCAGTACTTC. Its translation is CASSRGTTYEQYF.

This clonotype was seen repeatedly, ten times or more. V is TRBV6-1 and J is TRBJ2-2, with D possibly being TRBD2 (5 bases). The CDR3 is 14 residues long. Per the germline V gene, CDR1 is MNHNS and CDR2 is SASEGT. V gave up 7 bases and J gave up 3 bases, with 12 bases separating them. This CDR3 is CASTTGVDTGELFF. The CDR3 DNA sequence: TGTGCCAGCACCACCGGGGTGGACACCGGGGAGCTGTTTTTT.

The rearrangement links TRBV3-1 to TRBJ2-2; D gene uncertain. The V end was cut by 4 bases, the J end by 3 bases, with 9 bases between. Looked up from germline, CDR1 is LGHDT and CDR2 is YNNKEL (reference sequence). This CDR3 region has 14 residues. CDR3 region: CASSPRPDTGELFF. CDR3 nucleotides: TGTGCCAGCAGCCCCAGGCCGGACACCGGGGAGCTGTTTTTT.

This clonotype was counted ten times or more. The chain is built from TRBV4-1 and TRBJ1-3, with 7 positions matching TRBD1. Germline CDR1 and CDR2: MGHRA and YSYEKL. This CDR3 spans 17 amino acids. Unmatched junction bases numbered 9, after V lost 1 base and J lost 3 bases. This CDR3 is CASSQGPTGVLGNTIYF. The CDR3 DNA reads as TGCGCCAGCAGCCAAGGACCTACAGGGGTTCTTGGAAACACCATATATTTT.

This clonotype was detected a few times. The chain has TRBV30 and TRBJ2-7, with 8 nucleotides matching TRBD1. Germline lookup yields CDR1 GTSNPN and CDR2 SVGIG (reference sequence). CDR3 length: 13 residues. Trimming removed 0 bases from V and 5 bases from J; junction bases left unmatched: 3. The CDR3 sequence is CAWSVTGGDEQYF. CDR3 in DNA: TGTGCCTGGAGTGTCACAGGGGGAGACGAGCAGTACTTC.

There are many counts of this clonotype. V gene TRBV7-2 combines with J gene TRBJ2-3; possibly TRBD1 for D (7 bases). CDR1 SGHTA and CDR2 FQGNSA come from the germline V gene. The CDR3 length is 14 residues. V lost 5 bases and J lost 7, with 16 bases in between. The CDR3 bases are TGTGCCAGCAGCCCGGAGGGGGCCCGGAATACGCAGTATTTT. This gives the protein CASSPEGARNTQYF.

This clonotype occurred many times. This chain uses TRBV5-1 with TRBJ2-1, with 11 bases identical to TRBD1. Germline values: CDR1 SGHRS, CDR2 YFSETQ. J was trimmed by 8 bases and V by 1 base; bases with no gene match: 8. This CDR3 is 16 amino acids long. The CDR3: CASSLYSDRGRDEQFF. DNA for the CDR3: TGCGCCAGCAGCTTGTATTCGGACAGGGGGCGCGATGAGCAGTTCTTC.

V and J are TRBV6-5 and TRBJ1-1, with 10 bases fitting TRBD1. The CDR3 loop spans 13 amino acids. Germline V gene lookup returns CDR1 MNHEY and CDR2 SVGAGI. With 5 bases clipped from V and 5 bases from J, the junction kept 2 bases outside the gene matches. CDR3 region: CASSGTGETEAFF. The CDR3, as DNA: TGTGCCAGCAGTGGGACAGGGGAAACTGAAGCTTTCTTT.

As concerns this clonotype: Possible read error: a much larger clone is one base away. This rearrangement joins TRBV12-3 or TRBV12-4 to TRBJ2-3; maybe TRBD1 (6 bases). The CDR3 sequence is 15 residues long. The CDR3 DNA sequence: TGTGCCAGCAGTTTTGCGGACAGCCACACAGATACGCAGAATTTT. This gives the protein CASSFADSHTDTQNF.

The sample holds many counts of this clonotype. The J gene is TRBJ2-7, the V gene TRBV7-9; D remains unclear. Between the trimmed V and J ends, which lost 4 bases and 7 bases, there was a span of 14 bases. This CDR3 is 13 amino acids long. Germline CDR1 SEHNR, CDR2 FQNEAQ (reference sequence). CDR3 sequence: CASSSGRFGEQYF. The CDR3 bases are TGTGCCAGCAGCTCAGGCCGGTTCGGGGAGCAGTACTTC.

V gene TRBV9 combines with J gene TRBJ2-3; no reliable D call. Germline CDR1 and CDR2: SGDLS and YYNGEE. V was clipped by 2 bases and J by 4 bases, with 8 bases between them. This CDR3 is 13 amino acids long. The chain's CDR3 is CASSVGPSDTQYF. The CDR3 bases are TGTGCCAGCAGCGTGGGCCCTTCAGATACGCAGTATTTT.

Many counts were recorded for this clonotype. The rearrangement uses TRBV7-6 and TRBJ2-1, with 8 nucleotides matching TRBD2. Germline-derived CDR1 and CDR2 are SGHVS and FNYEAQ. There are 19 residues in the CDR3. Losses at the gene ends were 2 bases for V and 4 bases for J; bases not matched to a gene: 16. The CDR3 reads CASSLSARRGASGYNEQFF. The CDR3 bases are TGTGCCAGCAGCTTATCTGCTCGGAGAGGGGCTAGCGGGTACAATGAGCAGTTCTTC.

This clonotype was observed at least ten times. The J gene is TRBJ2-1, the V gene TRBV7-9, with D possibly being TRBD1 (6 bases). Germline CDR1 is SEHNR and CDR2 is FQNEAQ (reference sequence). The CDR3 spans 16 residues. Trimming removed 5 bases from V and 6 bases from J, with 20 bases in between. CDR3 bases: TGTGCCAGCAGCACCTGGGACACCGTAGAGTCCAATGAGCAGTTCTTC. Translation gives CASSTWDTVESNEQFF.

This clonotype was detected ten times or more. The chain carries TRBV6-5 and TRBJ1-3; D gene ambiguous. Germline loops: CDR1 MNHEY, CDR2 SVGAGI. CDR3 length equals 17 residues. V was cut by 2 bases and J by 2 bases, with 16 bases left in between. This CDR3 reads CASSYGRRSAPGNTIYF. Written as DNA, the CDR3 is TGTGCCAGCAGTTACGGTCGCCGGAGTGCCCCTGGAAACACCATATATTTT.

The chain couples TRBV5-1 to TRBJ2-7, with a weak D call TRBD1 (6 bases). The CDR3 consists of 14 residues. CDR1 SGHRS and CDR2 YFSETQ come from the germline V gene. V dropped 4 bases and J dropped 5 bases, with 16 bases sitting between them. The CDR3 region is CASSPVTGTNEQYF. The CDR3 bases are TGCGCCAGCAGCCCCGTTACAGGGACGAACGAGCAGTACTTC.

This clonotype was recorded at least ten times. This sequence joins TRBV12-3 or TRBV12-4 and TRBJ2-2; D remains unclear. The length of the CDR3 is 12 residues. Trimming cost V 1 base and J 10 bases, with 7 bases left between them. Here the CDR3 reads CASSLGNAELFF. CDR3 bases: TGTGCCAGCAGTTTAGGAAATGCGGAGCTGTTTTTT.

Ten or more counts support this clonotype. This chain uses TRBV14 with TRBJ2-7; TRBD1 or TRBD2 may be the D gene (6 bases each). V dropped 4 bases and J dropped 9 bases, with 13 bases sitting between them. CDR1 and CDR2 (germline): SGHDN, FVKESK. This CDR3 spans 12 amino acids. CDR3 sequence (DNA): TGTGCCAGCAGCCTAAGTAGGGGGGCGCAGTACTTC. Translation gives CASSLSRGAQYF.

J is TRBJ1-5 and V is TRBV4-1; D remains unclear. This CDR3 has 16 residues. Germline V gene data show CDR1 as MGHRA and CDR2 as YSYEKL. V was shortened by 2 bases and J by 0 bases, with 11 bases between the two germline ends. CDR3 protein: CASSQFAEYSNQPQHF. In nucleotides, the CDR3 is TGCGCCAGCAGCCAATTTGCCGAGTATAGCAATCAGCCCCAGCATTTT.